One sample yielded the 18 T cell receptor beta chains listed below, sequenced in a study of blood T cell repertoires in COVID-19. The repertoire was sequenced with immunoSEQ multiplex PCR; TCRdb's copy has only in-frame clones and lacks some. In the table there are about 330,000 clones, over 70% of which are singletons. Sequencing input: PBMCs or T cells enriched from blood (not recorded which). The receptors come from a man aged 25 to 40 who had recovered from COVID-19.

The chain carries TRBV28 and TRBJ2-7; 9 nucleotides align to TRBD2. The CDR3 totals 16 residues. Germline CDR1 reads MDHEN; CDR2 reads SYDVKM. V dropped 2 bases and J dropped 3; count of bases not matched to a gene: 8. The CDR3 nucleotides are TGTGCCAGCAGTTTAGGTTTAGCGGGGGCCCTCTACGAGCAGTACTTC. This encodes CASSLGLAGALYEQYF.

The genes are TRBV10-1 and TRBJ2-7; D uncertain. CDR1 is WNHNN, CDR2 SYGVQD, per germline (reference sequence). CDR3 length equals 11 residues. V was trimmed by 8 bases and J by 3 bases, leaving 8 bases between them. CDR3: CASADNYEQYF. For the CDR3, the DNA is TGCGCCAGCGCCGACAACTACGAGCAGTACTTC.

The rearrangement links TRBV6-2 or TRBV6-3 to TRBJ2-7; TRBD1 matches at 12 bases. The ends lost 2 bases at V and 3 bases at J; junction bases unmatched: 8. The length of the CDR3 is 17 residues. Germline V CDR1 and CDR2: MNHEY, SVGEGT. DNA of the CDR3: TGTGCCAGCAGTTACGGGACAGGGGGCAGGGGGGTCTACGAGCAGTACTTC. This encodes CASSYGTGGRGVYEQYF.

This chain joins TRBV19 and TRBJ2-2; possibly TRBD1 for D (5 bases). Germline CDR1 reads LNHDA; CDR2 reads SQIVND (reference sequence). This CDR3 comprises 14 residues. Trimming pared 3 bases from V and 4 bases from J, leaving 9 bases between. The CDR3, as DNA: TGTGCCAGTAGTATCGACAGTGCCACCGGGGAGCTGTTTTTT. It specifies CASSIDSATGELFF. Using reference TRBV19 and TRBJ2-2 for the parts outside the CDR3, the full variable domain is DGGITQSPKYLFRKEGQNVTLSCEQNLNHDAMYWYRQDPGQGLRLIYYSQIVNDFQKGDIAEGYSVSREKKESFPLTVTSAQKNPTAFYLCASSIDSATGELFFGEGSRLTVL.

The V gene is TRBV10-3, the J gene TRBJ2-7; perhaps TRBD1 as D (6 bases). V lost 5 bases, J lost 3 bases, and 11 bases lay in between. The CDR3 sequence is 13 residues long. From germline, CDR1 is ENHRY and CDR2 SYGVKD. CDR3 coding DNA: TGTGCCATCAGTCTAGAGACAGGCTACGAGCAGTACTTC. Protein product: CAISLETGYEQYF.

The chain combines TRBV7-2 with TRBJ2-1; 9 nucleotides line up with TRBD1. With V trimmed by 4 bases and J by 3 bases, 4 bases remained unmatched. This CDR3 contains 15 residues. Germline loops: CDR1 SGHTA, CDR2 FQGNSA. CDR3: CASSSGTGSYNEQFF. The CDR3 region has the DNA TGTGCCAGCAGCTCCGGGACAGGGAGCTACAATGAGCAGTTCTTC.

The V call is TRBV29-1, the J call TRBJ1-5; D may be TRBD1 (6 bases). The CDR3 consists of 13 residues. Trimming stripped 6 bases from V and 0 bases from J, with 9 bases between. From germline, CDR1 is SQVTM and CDR2 ANQGSEA. The CDR3 protein is CSVGQSSNQPQHF. The CDR3 DNA is TGCAGCGTCGGACAGTCTAGCAATCAGCCCCAGCATTTT.

The chain couples TRBV25-1 to TRBJ1-4; 7 nucleotides line up with TRBD1. This CDR3 region has 14 residues. V shed 3 bases, J shed 7 bases, and the junction held 5 bases outside the gene matches. The germline CDR1 and CDR2 sequences are MGHDK and SYGVNS. This chain's CDR3 is CASSESGGFEKLFF. The CDR3 DNA reads as TGTGCCAGCAGTGAGTCAGGGGGGTTTGAAAAACTGTTTTTT. The full variable domain, rest sourced from reference TRBV25-1 and TRBJ1-4, is EADIYQTPRYLVIGTGKKITLECSQTMGHDKMYWYQQDPGMELHLIHYSYGVNSTEKGDLSSESTVSRIRTEHFPLTLESARPSHTSQYLCASSESGGFEKLFFGSGTQLSVL.

The chain recombines TRBV3-1 (or the pseudogene TRBV3-2) with TRBJ1-3; D is ambiguous. V lost 4 bases and J 0 bases, leaving 13 bases between the germline ends. CDR1 and CDR2 from the germline V gene are LGHDT and YNNKEL (reference sequence). This CDR3 has 16 amino acids. CDR3 sequence (DNA): TGTGCCAGCAGCCCAACGGAGGCCCTCTCTGGAAACACCATATATTTT. Translated: CASSPTEALSGNTIYF.

The chain links TRBV30 to TRBJ2-2; D perhaps matches TRBD1 (5 bases). Germline-derived CDR1 and CDR2 are GTSNPN and SVGIG (reference sequence). This CDR3 contains 14 residues. The V end was cut by 0 bases, the J end by 0 bases, with 5 bases between. CDR3 DNA: TGTGCCTGGAGTGTGGGGCCGAACACCGGGGAGCTGTTTTTT. Its protein is CAWSVGPNTGELFF.

The rearrangement links TRBV6-1 to TRBJ1-2; D gene ambiguous. The CDR3 has 14 residues. The V and J ends lost 2 bases and 0 bases respectively, with 7 bases between them. Per germline, CDR1 MNHNS and CDR2 SASEGT. The CDR3 DNA sequence: TGTGCCAGCAGTGAATGGGCAGCTAACTATGGCTACACCTTC. Translated, it gives CASSEWAANYGYTF.

The rearrangement uses TRBV5-5 and TRBJ2-5; no clear D. Germline V gives CDR1 SGHKS, CDR2 YYEKEE (reference sequence). V was shortened by 4 bases and J by 7 bases, with 14 bases between the two germline ends. The CDR3 has 13 amino acids. CDR3 sequence (DNA): TGTGCCAGCAGCCTACTCTCTGATTGGACCCAGTACTTC. Translating gives CASSLLSDWTQYF.

This chain links TRBV6-5 with TRBJ2-7; 8 bases map to TRBD2. Germline V CDR1 and CDR2: MNHEY, SVGAGI. The junction had 2 bases not matched to a gene; V was cut back by 2 bases and J by 5 bases. The CDR3 has 13 amino acids. The CDR3 loop is CASSYGLADEQYF. In nucleotides, the CDR3 is TGTGCCAGCAGTTACGGACTAGCAGACGAGCAGTACTTC.

This clone was recorded a few times. The chain recombines TRBV4-2 with TRBJ2-7; no definite D call. CDR1 is LGHNA, CDR2 YNFKEQ, per germline. The CDR3 contains 15 residues. V was trimmed by 0 bases and J by 3 bases, leaving 12 bases between them. As DNA, the CDR3 is TGTGCCAGCAGCCAAGATCGGCGGAACAACTACGAGCAGTACTTC. It codes for CASSQDRRNNYEQYF.

The rearrangement links TRBV6-5 to TRBJ1-2; perhaps TRBD1 as D (5 bases). In germline, CDR1 is MNHEY, CDR2 SVGAGI. The CDR3 has 15 amino acids. V was pared by 8 bases and J by 5 bases, with 21 bases between. This chain's CDR3 is CASSMMGGRGYGYTF. The CDR3 nucleotides read TGTGCCAGCTCTATGATGGGGGGTCGCGGTTATGGCTACACCTTC.

The chain is built from TRBV6-2 or TRBV6-3 and TRBJ2-7, with 9 bases identical to TRBD1. The CDR3 is 16 residues long. Germline V gene lookup returns CDR1 MNHEY and CDR2 SVGEGT. V lost 5 bases to trimming and J lost 1 base; unmatched junction nucleotides: 9. The CDR3 sequence is CASSRAGTGISYEQYF. CDR3 in DNA: TGTGCCAGCAGTAGGGCCGGGACAGGGATATCCTACGAGCAGTACTTC.

The V and J genes are TRBV5-1 and TRBJ2-3, with a possible D match to TRBD1 (5 bases). Trimming shortened V by 2 bases and J by 3 bases, and 10 bases separated the two germline ends. CDR1 SGHRS and CDR2 YFSETQ come from the germline V gene. This CDR3 has 14 residues. The CDR3 loop reads CASSFGRATDTQYF. The DNA for the CDR3 is TGCGCCAGCAGCTTCGGCAGGGCAACAGATACGCAGTATTTT.

The chain is built from TRBV13 and TRBJ2-5; the match to TRBD1 covers 7 bases. J lost 3 bases, V lost 2 bases, and 6 bases had no gene match. The CDR3 covers 15 residues. Per the germline V gene, CDR1 is PRHDT and CDR2 is FYEKMQ (reference sequence). Written as DNA, the CDR3 is TGTGCCAGCAGCTTAAGGGGTACAGGGGAAGAGACCCAGTACTTC. Amino acids: CASSLRGTGEETQYF.